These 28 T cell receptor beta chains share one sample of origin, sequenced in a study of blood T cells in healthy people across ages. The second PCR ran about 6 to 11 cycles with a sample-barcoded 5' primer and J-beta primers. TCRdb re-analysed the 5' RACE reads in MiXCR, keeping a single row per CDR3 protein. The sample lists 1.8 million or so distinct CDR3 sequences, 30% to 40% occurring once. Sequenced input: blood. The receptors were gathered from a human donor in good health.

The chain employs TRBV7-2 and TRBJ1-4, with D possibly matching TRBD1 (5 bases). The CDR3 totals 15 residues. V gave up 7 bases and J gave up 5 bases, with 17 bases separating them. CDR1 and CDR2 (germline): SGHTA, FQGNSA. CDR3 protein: CASTLRGGSNEKLFF. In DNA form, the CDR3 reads TGTGCCAGCACCTTGAGGGGAGGATCAAATGAAAAACTGTTTTTT.

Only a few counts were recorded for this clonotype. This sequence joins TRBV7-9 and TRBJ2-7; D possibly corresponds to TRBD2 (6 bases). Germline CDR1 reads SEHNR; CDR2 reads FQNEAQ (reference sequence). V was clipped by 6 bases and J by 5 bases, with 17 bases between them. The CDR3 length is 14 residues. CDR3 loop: CASSYGFRGNEQYF. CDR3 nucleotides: TGTGCCAGCAGTTATGGTTTTCGGGGGAACGAGCAGTACTTC. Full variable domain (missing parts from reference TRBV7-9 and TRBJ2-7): DTGVSQNPRHKITKRGQNVTFRCDPISEHNRLYWYRQTLGQGPEFLTYFQNEAQLEKSRLLSDRFSAERPKGSFSTLEIQRTEQGDSAMYLCASSYGFRGNEQYFGPGTRLTVT.

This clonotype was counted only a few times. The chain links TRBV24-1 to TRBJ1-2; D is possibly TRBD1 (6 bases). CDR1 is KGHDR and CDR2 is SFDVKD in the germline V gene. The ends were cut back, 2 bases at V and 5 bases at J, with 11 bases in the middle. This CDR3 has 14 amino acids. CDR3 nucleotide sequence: TGTGCCACCAGTGATTCTGGACAGATTTATGGCTACACCTTC. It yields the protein CATSDSGQIYGYTF.

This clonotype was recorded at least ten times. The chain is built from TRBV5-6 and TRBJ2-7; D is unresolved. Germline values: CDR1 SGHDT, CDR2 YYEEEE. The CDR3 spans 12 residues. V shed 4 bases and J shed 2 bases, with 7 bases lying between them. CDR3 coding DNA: TGTGCCAGCAGCGTTGAAGCCTACGAGCAGTACTTC. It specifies CASSVEAYEQYF. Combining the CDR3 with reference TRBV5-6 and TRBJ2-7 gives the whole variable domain DAGVTQSPTHLIKTRGQQVTLRCSPKSGHDTVSWYQQALGQGPQFIFQYYEEEERQRGNFPDRFSGHQFPNYSSELNVNALLLGDSALYLCASSVEAYEQYFGPGTRLTVT.

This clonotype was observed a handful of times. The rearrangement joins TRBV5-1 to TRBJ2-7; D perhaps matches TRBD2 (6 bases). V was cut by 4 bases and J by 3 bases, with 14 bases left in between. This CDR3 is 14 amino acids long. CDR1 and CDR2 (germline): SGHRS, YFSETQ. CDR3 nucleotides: TGCGCCAGCAGCGTCTCCGGGACTCACTACGAGCAGTACTTC. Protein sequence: CASSVSGTHYEQYF. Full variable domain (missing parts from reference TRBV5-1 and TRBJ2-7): KAGVTQTPRYLIKTRGQQVTLSCSPISGHRSVSWYQQTPGQGLQFLFEYFSETQRNKGNFPGRFSGRQFSNSRSEMNVSTLELGDSALYLCASSVSGTHYEQYFGPGTRLTVT.

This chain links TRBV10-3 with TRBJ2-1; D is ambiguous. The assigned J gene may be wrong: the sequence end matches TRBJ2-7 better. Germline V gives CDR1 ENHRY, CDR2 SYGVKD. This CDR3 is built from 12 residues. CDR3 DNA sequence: TGTGCCATCAGTGCACGAGAGTACGAGCAGTACTTC. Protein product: CAISAREYEQYF.

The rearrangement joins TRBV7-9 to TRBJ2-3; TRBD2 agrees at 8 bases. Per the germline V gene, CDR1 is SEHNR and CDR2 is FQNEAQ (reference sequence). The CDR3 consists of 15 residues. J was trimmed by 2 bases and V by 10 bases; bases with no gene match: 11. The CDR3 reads CATEAGEAHTDTQYF. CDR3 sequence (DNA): TGTGCCACAGAAGCGGGGGAGGCCCACACAGATACGCAGTATTTT. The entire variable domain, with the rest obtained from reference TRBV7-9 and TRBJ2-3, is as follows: DTGVSQNPRHKITKRGQNVTFRCDPISEHNRLYWYRQTLGQGPEFLTYFQNEAQLEKSRLLSDRFSAERPKGSFSTLEIQRTEQGDSAMYLCATEAGEAHTDTQYFGPGTRLTVL.

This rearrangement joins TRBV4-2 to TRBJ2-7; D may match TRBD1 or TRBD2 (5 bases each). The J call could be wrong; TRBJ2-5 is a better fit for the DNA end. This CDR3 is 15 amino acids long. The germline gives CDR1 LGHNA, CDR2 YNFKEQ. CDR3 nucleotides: TGTGCCAGCAGCCAAGAGGGGGACCTCGGAGAGACCCAGTACTTC. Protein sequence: CASSQEGDLGETQYF.

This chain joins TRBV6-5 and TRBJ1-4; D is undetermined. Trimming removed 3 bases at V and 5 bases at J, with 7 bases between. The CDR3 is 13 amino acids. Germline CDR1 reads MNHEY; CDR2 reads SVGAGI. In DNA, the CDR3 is TGTGCCAGCAGTTATGACGAGAATGAAAAACTGTTTTTT. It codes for CASSYDENEKLFF.

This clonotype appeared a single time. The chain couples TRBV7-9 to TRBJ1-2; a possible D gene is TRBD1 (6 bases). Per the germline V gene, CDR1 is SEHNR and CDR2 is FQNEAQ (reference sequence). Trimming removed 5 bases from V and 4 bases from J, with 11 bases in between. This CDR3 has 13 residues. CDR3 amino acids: CASSRNRAYGYTF. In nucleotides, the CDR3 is TGTGCCAGCAGCCGAAACAGGGCCTATGGCTACACCTTC.

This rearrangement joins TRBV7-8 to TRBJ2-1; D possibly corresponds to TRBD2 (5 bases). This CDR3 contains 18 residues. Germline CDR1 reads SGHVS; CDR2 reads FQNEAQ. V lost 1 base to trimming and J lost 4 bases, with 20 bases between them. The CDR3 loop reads CASSLEGFGETYYNEQFF. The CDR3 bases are TGTGCCAGCAGCTTAGAGGGCTTTGGGGAGACCTATTACAATGAGCAGTTCTTC. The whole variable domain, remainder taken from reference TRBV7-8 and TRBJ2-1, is GAGVSQSPRYKVAKRGQDVALRCDPISGHVSLFWYQQALGQGPEFLTYFQNEAQLDKSGLPSDRFFAERPEGSVSTLKIQRTQQEDSAVYLCASSLEGFGETYYNEQFFGPGTRLTVL.

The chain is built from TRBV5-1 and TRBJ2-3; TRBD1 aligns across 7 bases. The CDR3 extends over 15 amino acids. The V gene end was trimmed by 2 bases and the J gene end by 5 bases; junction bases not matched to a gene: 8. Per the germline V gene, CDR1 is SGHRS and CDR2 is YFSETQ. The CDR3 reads CASSFLTGVEDTQYF. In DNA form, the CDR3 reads TGCGCCAGCAGCTTCCTAACAGGGGTTGAAGATACGCAGTATTTT.

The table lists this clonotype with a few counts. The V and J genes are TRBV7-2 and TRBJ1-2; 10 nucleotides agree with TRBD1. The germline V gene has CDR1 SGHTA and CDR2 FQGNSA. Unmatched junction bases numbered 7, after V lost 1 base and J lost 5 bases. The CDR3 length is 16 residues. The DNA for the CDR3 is TGTGCCAGCAGCTTAGGCTGGGACAGGGGTTCATATGGCTACACCTTC. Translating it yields CASSLGWDRGSYGYTF.

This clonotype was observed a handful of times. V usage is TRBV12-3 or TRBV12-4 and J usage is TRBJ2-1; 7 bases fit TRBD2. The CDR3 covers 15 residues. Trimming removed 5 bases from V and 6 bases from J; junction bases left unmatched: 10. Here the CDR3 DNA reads TGTGCCAGCAGTCAAAGGGACTACCTCTTCAATGAGCAGTTCTTC. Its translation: CASSQRDYLFNEQFF.

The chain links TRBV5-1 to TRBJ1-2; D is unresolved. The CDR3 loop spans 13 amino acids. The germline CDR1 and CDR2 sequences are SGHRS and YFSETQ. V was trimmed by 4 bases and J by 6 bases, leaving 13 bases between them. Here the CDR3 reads CASSGTRHDGYTF. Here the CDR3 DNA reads TGCGCCAGCAGCGGAACCAGACACGATGGCTACACCTTC.

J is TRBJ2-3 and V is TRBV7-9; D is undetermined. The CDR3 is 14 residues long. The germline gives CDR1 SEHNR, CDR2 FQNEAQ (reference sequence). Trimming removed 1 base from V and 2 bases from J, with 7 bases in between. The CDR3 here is CASSLVRDTDTQYF. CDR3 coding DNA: TGTGCCAGCAGCTTAGTCCGAGACACAGATACGCAGTATTTT.

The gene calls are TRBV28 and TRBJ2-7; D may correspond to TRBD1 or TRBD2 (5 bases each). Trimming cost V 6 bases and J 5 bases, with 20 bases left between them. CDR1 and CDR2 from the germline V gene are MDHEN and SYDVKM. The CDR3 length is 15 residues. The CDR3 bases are TGTGCCAGCAGCGACCACGCCGGGGCAAGAGACGAGCAGTACTTC. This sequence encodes CASSDHAGARDEQYF.

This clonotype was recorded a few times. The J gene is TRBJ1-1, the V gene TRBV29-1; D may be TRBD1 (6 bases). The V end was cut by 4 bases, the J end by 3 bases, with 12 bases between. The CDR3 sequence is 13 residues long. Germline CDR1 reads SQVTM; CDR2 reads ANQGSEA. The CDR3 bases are TGCAGCGTTGTCAGGGGCTGGGACACTGAAGCTTTCTTT. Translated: CSVVRGWDTEAFF.

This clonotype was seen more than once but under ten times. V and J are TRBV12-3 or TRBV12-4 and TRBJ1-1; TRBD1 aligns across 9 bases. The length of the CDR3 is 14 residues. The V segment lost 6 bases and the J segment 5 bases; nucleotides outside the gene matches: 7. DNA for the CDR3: TGTGCCAGCAGAATACAGGGGGCAAGGACTGAAGCTTTCTTT. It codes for CASRIQGARTEAFF.

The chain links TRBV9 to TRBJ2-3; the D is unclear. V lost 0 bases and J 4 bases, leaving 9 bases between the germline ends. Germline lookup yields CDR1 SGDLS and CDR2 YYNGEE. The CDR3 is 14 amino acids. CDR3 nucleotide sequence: TGTGCCAGCAGCGTAGGCACTCATCCAGATACGCAGTATTTT. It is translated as CASSVGTHPDTQYF.

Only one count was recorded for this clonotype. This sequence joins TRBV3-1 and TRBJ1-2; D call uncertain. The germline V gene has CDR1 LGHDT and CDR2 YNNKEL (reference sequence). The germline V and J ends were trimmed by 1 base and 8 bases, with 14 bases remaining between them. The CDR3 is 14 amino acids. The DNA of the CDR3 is TGTGCCAGCAGCCAAGGGCCTGGCGGAGAGGGCTACACCTTC. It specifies CASSQGPGGEGYTF.

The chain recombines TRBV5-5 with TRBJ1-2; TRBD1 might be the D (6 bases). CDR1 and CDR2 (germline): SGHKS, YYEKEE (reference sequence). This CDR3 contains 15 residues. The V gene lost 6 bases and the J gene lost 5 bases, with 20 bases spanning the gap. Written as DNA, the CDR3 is TGTGCCAGCAATCGGGAAACACAGGGTTCGTATGGCTACACCTTC. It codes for CASNRETQGSYGYTF. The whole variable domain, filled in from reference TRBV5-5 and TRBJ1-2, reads DAGVTQSPTHLIKTRGQQVTLRCSPISGHKSVSWYQQVLGQGPQFIFQYYEKEERGRGNFPDRFSARQFPNYSSELNVNALLLGDSALYLCASNRETQGSYGYTFGSGTRLTVV.

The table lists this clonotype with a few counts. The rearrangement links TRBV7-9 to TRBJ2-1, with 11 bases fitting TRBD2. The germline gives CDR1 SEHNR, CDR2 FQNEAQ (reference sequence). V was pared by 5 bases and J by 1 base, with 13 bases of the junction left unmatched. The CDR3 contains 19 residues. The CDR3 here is CASSQTSGEIPQSYNEQFF. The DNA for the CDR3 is TGTGCCAGCAGCCAGACTAGCGGGGAAATACCTCAATCCTACAATGAGCAGTTCTTC.

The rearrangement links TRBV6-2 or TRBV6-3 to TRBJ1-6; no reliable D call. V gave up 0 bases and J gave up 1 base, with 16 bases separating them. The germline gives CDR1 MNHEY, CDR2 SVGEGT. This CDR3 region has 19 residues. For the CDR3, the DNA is TGTGCCAGCAGTTACTCGATGTCGACGGCCGATTCCTATAATTCACCCCTCCACTTT. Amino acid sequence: CASSYSMSTADSYNSPLHF.

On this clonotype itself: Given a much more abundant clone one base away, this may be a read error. DNA for the CDR3: TGCAGCGTTGGCCGGGACAGGGGTACAGATGCGCAGTATTTT. It specifies CSVGRDRGTDAQYF. The rearrangement links TRBV29-1 to TRBJ2-3; 10 bases are shared with TRBD1. This CDR3 region has 14 residues. CDR1 SQVTM and CDR2 ANQGSEA come from the germline V gene.

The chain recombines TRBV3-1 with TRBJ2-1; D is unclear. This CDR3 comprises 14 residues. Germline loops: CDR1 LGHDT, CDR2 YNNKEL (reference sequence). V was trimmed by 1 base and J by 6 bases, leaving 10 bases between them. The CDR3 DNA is TGTGCCAGCAGCCAAGTATTGGGTTTCAATGAGCAGTTCTTC. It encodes CASSQVLGFNEQFF.

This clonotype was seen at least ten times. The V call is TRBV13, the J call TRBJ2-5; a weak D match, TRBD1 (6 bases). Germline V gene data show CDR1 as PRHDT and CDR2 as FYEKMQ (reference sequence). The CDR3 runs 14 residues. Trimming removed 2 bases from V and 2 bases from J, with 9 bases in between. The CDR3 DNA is TGTGCCAGCAGCTTAAGGACAGAACAAGAGACCCAGTACTTC. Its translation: CASSLRTEQETQYF.

CDR3 nucleotide sequence: TGTGCCAGCAGTTCAGATTATAATCAGCCCCAGCATTTT. This encodes CASSSDYNQPQHF. V is TRBV7-6 and J is TRBJ1-5; D is unresolved. The CDR3 runs to 13 residues. The V end was cut by 6 bases, the J end by 4 bases, with 10 bases between. In germline, CDR1 is SGHVS, CDR2 FNYEAQ. The entire variable domain, with the rest obtained from reference TRBV7-6 and TRBJ1-5, is as follows: GAGVSQSPRYKVTKRGQDVALRCDPISGHVSLYWYRQALGQGPEFLTYFNYEAQQDKSGLPNDRFSAERPEGSISTLTIQRTEQRDSAMYRCASSSDYNQPQHFGDGTRLSIL.